The 19 T cell receptor beta chains listed next were all sequenced from one sample in a study of metastatic and nonmetastatic thyroid tumors. TCRdb re-analyzed the PCR reads using MiXCR. The repertoire holds roughly 15,000 clones, with about 12% as singletons. Thyroid surgery was performed in patients who had received no treatment beforehand. The source material was blood. All receptors derive from a female donor with papillary thyroid cancer or a benign thyroid nodule (not recorded which). Some clones in this sample may be carry-over from other donors' samples.

This clone was counted only a few times. V usage is TRBV6-1 and J usage is TRBJ2-6, with D perhaps matching TRBD1 or TRBD2 (6 bases each). Germline loops: CDR1 MNHNS, CDR2 SASEGT. This CDR3 has 17 residues. Trimming took off 1 base at V and 5 bases at J, with 15 bases between the two ends. CDR3 nucleotide sequence: TGTGCCAGCAGTGAAGAGCCGTCAGGGGACTGGGCCAACGTCCTGACTTTC. Amino acid sequence: CASSEEPSGDWANVLTF.

This clone is termed medium-sized. The chain combines TRBV12-3 or TRBV12-4 with TRBJ1-2, with a possible D match to TRBD1 (6 bases). Trimming shortened V by 6 bases and J by 6 bases, and 11 bases separated the two germline ends. The CDR3 has 12 residues. The CDR3 nucleotides are TGTGCCAGCAGCCGGACAGATAATGGCTACACCTTC. Its protein product is CASSRTDNGYTF.

In this sample, this clone turned up a few times. A read error may explain this, as a much larger clone is one base away. The chain couples TRBV29-1 to TRBJ1-1, with D tentatively TRBD1 (5 bases). The CDR3 is 13 residues long. Germline CDR1 is SQVTM and CDR2 is ANQGSEA. CDR3: CSVERQLNTEALF. CDR3 bases: TGCAGCGTTGAACGACAGTTGAACACTGAAGCTCTCTTT.

By proportion, this clone is medium-sized. The CDR3 loop is CASRQGAEAFF. The DNA of the CDR3 is TGTGCCAGCAGGCAGGGGGCTGAAGCTTTCTTT. The chain carries TRBV12-3 or TRBV12-4 and TRBJ1-1; TRBD1 matches at 7 bases. V trimming: 6 bases; J trimming: 6 bases; junction bases outside the gene matches: 1. The CDR3 runs to 11 residues.

There are many counts of this clone. The chain has TRBV20-1 and TRBJ2-3; the match to TRBD2 covers 10 bases. Unmatched junction bases numbered 8, after V lost 1 base and J lost 1 base. The CDR3 extends over 17 amino acids. Germline V gene lookup returns CDR1 DFQATT and CDR2 SNEGSKA (reference sequence). In nucleotides, the CDR3 is TGCAGTGCTAGAGCCCTCGCTGGGACTAGCGGCACAGATACGCAGTATTTT. Amino acid sequence: CSARALAGTSGTDTQYF.

This clone showed up many times. The gene calls are TRBV19 and TRBJ2-5, with D hard to call. The V end was cut by 2 bases, the J end by 2 bases, with 12 bases between. CDR1 LNHDA and CDR2 SQIVND come from the germline V gene (reference sequence). The CDR3 sequence is 15 residues long. The chain's CDR3 is CASSISSRIQETQYF. In nucleotides, the CDR3 is TGTGCCAGTAGTATATCTTCGAGGATACAAGAGACCCAGTACTTC.

This clone was observed a single time. The chain uses TRBV4-3 and TRBJ1-4; D uncertain. The CDR3 sequence is 13 residues long. Trimming took 2 bases from V and 8 from J, leaving 9 bases between them. Germline CDR1 is LGHNA and CDR2 is YSLEER. The CDR3 protein is CASSQSSGEKLFF. The CDR3 DNA reads TGCGCCAGCAGCCAATCCTCGGGGGAAAAACTGTTTTTT.

This clone has ten or more counts. The J gene is TRBJ2-3, the V gene TRBV5-4; TRBD2 is a possible D gene (5 bases). CDR1 SGHNT and CDR2 YYREEE come from the germline V gene (reference sequence). Trimming stripped 2 bases from V and 4 bases from J, with 8 bases between. This CDR3 contains 13 residues. CDR3 bases: TGTGCCAGCAGCTTCGCGGAGGCAGATACGCAGTATTTT. It yields the protein CASSFAEADTQYF.

This clone was observed a few times. Other nucleotide sequences from this sample produce the same CDR3. The chain links TRBV24-1 to TRBJ2-1, with D maybe TRBD2 (6 bases). V dropped 9 bases and J dropped 5 bases, with 13 bases sitting between them. This CDR3 contains 13 residues. Per germline, CDR1 KGHDR and CDR2 SFDVKD. The DNA for the CDR3 is TGTGCCACCGGCGGGGTTGGTCACAATGAGCAGTTCTTC. Encoded protein: CATGGVGHNEQFF.

Many counts were recorded for this clone. The J gene is TRBJ1-1, the V gene TRBV4-2; TRBD1 aligns across 8 bases. Germline lookup yields CDR1 LGHNA and CDR2 YNFKEQ. This CDR3 region has 17 residues. The trim removed 0 bases at V and 1 base at J, leaving 7 bases unmatched. CDR3: CASSQDLGGTGNTEAFF. Here the CDR3 DNA reads TGTGCCAGCAGCCAAGATCTGGGAGGGACAGGGAACACTGAAGCTTTCTTT.

In its sample, this clone was seen many times. V and J are TRBV11-3 and TRBJ1-2; 8 bases map to TRBD1. CDR1 and CDR2 (germline): SGHNT, YENEEA. J lost 4 bases, V lost 3 bases, and 1 base had no gene match. The CDR3 is made up of 13 amino acids. The CDR3 here is CASSFDRGYGYTF. The DNA of the CDR3 is TGTGCCAGCAGCTTTGACAGGGGCTATGGCTACACCTTC.

This clone came up many times. The chain joins TRBV30 to TRBJ1-5; D remains ambiguous. Germline assignment: CDR1 GTSNPN and CDR2 SVGIG (reference sequence). CDR3 length: 15 residues. Deletions cut 1 base from V and 3 bases from J, with 13 bases between. The CDR3 loop is CAWSDKGLHNQPQHF. Here the CDR3 DNA reads TGTGCCTGGAGTGATAAAGGGCTCCACAATCAGCCCCAGCATTTT.

This clone has only a few counts. Since the CDR3 does not end with the conserved phenylalanine or tryptophan, this likely comes from a read error. DNA for the CDR3: TGTGCCAGCAGTTTAAGGGACAGCAGCCAAGAGACCCAGTACCTC. This encodes CASSLRDSSQETQYL. V is TRBV6-1 and J is TRBJ2-5; TRBD1 matches 7 bases. Germline V lookup: CDR1 MNHNS, CDR2 SASEGT. The CDR3 spans 15 residues. The V segment lost 5 bases and the J segment 1 base; nucleotides outside the gene matches: 7.

This clone is categorized as medium-sized. The chain recombines TRBV6-1 with TRBJ1-6, with 7 positions matching TRBD1. V lost 6 bases to trimming and J lost 7 bases; unmatched junction nucleotides: 9. The germline CDR1 and CDR2 sequences are MNHNS and SASEGT. CDR3 length: 15 residues. The CDR3 DNA is TGTGCCAGCAGGGGCAACAGGGGTGGAAATTCACCCCTCCACTTT. It codes for CASRGNRGGNSPLHF.

This clone was observed many times. This rearrangement joins TRBV11-3 to TRBJ2-5; D possibly matches TRBD1 or TRBD2 (6 bases each). The CDR3 contains 15 residues. CDR1 SGHNT and CDR2 YENEEA come from the germline V gene. Trimming pared 8 bases from V and 9 bases from J, leaving 25 bases between. The CDR3 DNA is TGTGCCAGCCTCCCGCAGGTGTTCCCTAGGGGGGCCCAGTACTTC. Protein: CASLPQVFPRGAQYF. Full variable domain (missing parts from reference TRBV11-3 and TRBJ2-5): EAGVVQSPRYKIIEKKQPVAFWCNPISGHNTLYWYLQNLGQGPELLIRYENEEAVDDSQLPKDRFSAERLKGVDSTLKIQPAELGDSAVYLCASLPQVFPRGAQYFGPGTRLLVL.

This clone has a count of ten or more. V usage is TRBV16 and J usage is TRBJ1-2; D is undetermined. The V end was cut by 2 bases, the J end by 0 bases, with 13 bases between. The CDR3 has 16 residues. Germline CDR1 is KGHSY and CDR2 is FQNENV. The CDR3, as DNA: TGTGCCAGCAGCCAAACCACCGGGAGAACTAACTATGGCTACACCTTC. Translated, it gives CASSQTTGRTNYGYTF.

This clone was counted between two and nine times. This rearrangement joins TRBV28 to TRBJ1-1; 8 bases map to TRBD1. Germline lookup yields CDR1 MDHEN and CDR2 SYDVKM. V shed 7 bases and J 4 bases; nucleotides not matched to a gene: 14. This CDR3 spans 16 amino acids. This CDR3 is CASNTAGQGGCTEAFF. As DNA, the CDR3 is TGTGCCAGCAACACGGCTGGACAGGGAGGGTGCACTGAAGCTTTCTTT.

In its sample, this clone ranks as medium-sized. This chain connects TRBV6-1 to TRBJ1-5, with a possible D match to TRBD1 (5 bases). The CDR3 has 13 residues. Germline CDR1 reads MNHNS; CDR2 reads SASEGT. Between the trimmed V and J ends, which lost 4 bases and 4 bases, there was a span of 8 bases. This CDR3 reads CASSVQENQPQHF. The CDR3 DNA follows: TGTGCCAGCAGTGTACAGGAAAATCAGCCCCAGCATTTT.

In its sample, this clone was seen many times. Additional DNA sequences in this sample encode the identical CDR3. V and J are TRBV20-1 and TRBJ2-7, with TRBD2 identical over 8 bases. The ends lost 1 base at V and 4 bases at J; junction bases unmatched: 12. The CDR3 contains 16 residues. Germline V gene data show CDR1 as DFQATT and CDR2 as SNEGSKA (reference sequence). The CDR3 DNA reads as TGCAGTGCTAGAGCCCGAGGGGCAGCGGGAGTTTACGAGCAGTACTTC. Its translation is CSARARGAAGVYEQYF.